This T cell receptor (beta chain) was sequenced during a study of blood T cell repertoires in COVID-19. This clone was seen a few times. The CDR3 loop spans 13 amino acids. V dropped 7 bases and J dropped 2; count of bases not matched to a gene: 3. Looked up from germline, CDR1 is MNHEY and CDR2 is SVGAGI. Assay used: immunoSEQ multiplex PCR; TCRdb lists only in-frame clones, some missing. The sample carries more than 120,000 clones, around 87% recorded once. The sample comprised peripheral blood. The clonotype was recovered from a woman aged 45-59 years with active or convalescent COVID-19. The J gene is TRBJ2-3, the V gene TRBV6-5; 7 positions match TRBD1. CDR3 region: CASIGQATDTQYF. The CDR3 DNA sequence: TGTGCCAGCATTGGACAGGCCACAGATACGCAGTATTTT.